Listed here are 24 T cell receptor beta chains from one sample, sequenced in a study of OX40 agonist ivuxolimab in advanced cancers. The protocol was immunoSEQ multiplex PCR, while the TCRdb copy is restricted to in-frame clones and leaves out a portion. The sample comprises some 65,000 clones, about 85% of which are singletons, and around 2.2% rests with the top ten. Sample: CD4+ or CD8+ T cells sorted from blood, taken in a trial of the OX40 agonist ivuxolimab. These receptors were obtained from an adult with an advanced solid tumor such as melanoma, head and neck, liver or kidney cancer.

DNA of the CDR3: TGTGCCAGCAGAGCGGCCGGAGCCAATGAAAAACTGTTTTTT. As protein: CASRAAGANEKLFF. The V and J genes are TRBV6-6 and TRBJ1-4; no clear D gene. This CDR3 spans 14 amino acids. Trimming removed 6 bases at V and 5 bases at J, with 13 bases between. Germline V gives CDR1 MNHNY, CDR2 SVGAGI (reference sequence).

The rearrangement uses TRBV25-1 and TRBJ2-3, with no clear D. The CDR3 is made up of 13 amino acids. V was clipped by 7 bases and J by 0 bases, with 8 bases between them. Germline V lookup: CDR1 MGHDK, CDR2 SYGVNS. The CDR3 reads CASTVQSTDTQYF. The CDR3 bases are TGTGCCAGCACTGTACAGAGCACAGATACGCAGTATTTT.

The chain carries TRBV5-1 and TRBJ2-5; tentatively, D is TRBD1 or TRBD2 (6 bases each). Germline CDR1 SGHRS, CDR2 YFSETQ. The V end was cut by 0 bases, the J end by 11 bases, with 8 bases between. The CDR3 totals 11 residues. The CDR3 DNA is TGCGCCAGCAGCTTGGAGGGGGGACAGTACTTC. Its protein is CASSLEGGQYF.

The V call is TRBV6-5, the J call TRBJ1-1, with D hard to call. Germline V gene data show CDR1 as MNHEY and CDR2 as SVGAGI. Trimming removed 2 bases from V and 6 bases from J, with 10 bases in between. The CDR3 runs 13 residues. CDR3 loop: CASSYAEDSEAFF. CDR3 sequence (DNA): TGTGCCAGCAGTTACGCGGAGGACTCTGAAGCTTTCTTT.

The chain is built from TRBV9 and TRBJ2-5; 10 bases map to TRBD2. J gave up 5 bases and V 0 bases, and 10 bases lay outside the gene matches. The CDR3 has 17 residues. Per the germline V gene, CDR1 is SGDLS and CDR2 is YYNGEE. The CDR3 sequence is CASSVVDGLAGAETQYF. The CDR3 region has the DNA TGTGCCAGCAGCGTAGTAGACGGGCTAGCGGGAGCGGAGACCCAGTACTTC.

This clone has just a few counts. This chain joins TRBV19 and TRBJ1-5; D remains ambiguous. V was cut by 9 bases and J by 3 bases, with 15 bases left in between. The CDR3 is 14 residues long. CDR1 is LNHDA and CDR2 is SQIVND in the germline V gene (reference sequence). CDR3 sequence: CASTTDKYNQPQHF. The CDR3 DNA reads TGTGCCAGCACCACCGACAAATACAATCAGCCCCAGCATTTT.

The CDR3 here is CASESLSGNTIYF. In DNA form, the CDR3 reads TGTGCCAGTGAGAGCCTCTCTGGAAACACCATATATTTT. The chain combines TRBV19 with TRBJ1-3; no reliable D call. V dropped 8 bases and J dropped 0 bases, with 8 bases sitting between them. The CDR3 has 13 amino acids. Germline CDR1 LNHDA, CDR2 SQIVND (reference sequence).

This clone has a handful of counts. This chain connects TRBV15 to TRBJ2-3, with D perhaps TRBD1 or TRBD2 (5 bases each). The germline V gene encodes CDR1 LNHNV and CDR2 YYDKDF (reference sequence). V was pared by 5 bases and J by 0 bases, with 12 bases between. There are 15 residues in the CDR3. CDR3 sequence reads: CATSGGDSSTDTQYF. CDR3 nucleotide sequence: TGTGCCACCAGCGGGGGAGACAGTAGCACAGATACGCAGTATTTT.

V gene TRBV19 combines with J gene TRBJ1-1; 9 positions agree with TRBD1. The CDR3 length is 14 residues. Germline-derived CDR1 and CDR2 are LNHDA and SQIVND (reference sequence). V gave up 4 bases and J gave up 5 bases; unmatched junction bases: 5. CDR3 protein: CASSNYRGQTEAFF. CDR3 nucleotide sequence: TGTGCCAGTAGTAACTACAGGGGGCAGACTGAAGCTTTCTTT.

The chain links TRBV6-6 to TRBJ2-1, with D maybe TRBD2 (6 bases). Trimming stripped 8 bases from V and 14 bases from J, with 16 bases between. The CDR3 consists of 11 residues. Germline V gene sequence: CDR1 MNHNY, CDR2 SVGAGI (reference sequence). CDR3 residues: CASRGTEKKFF. The CDR3 bases are TGTGCCAGCCGCGGGACCGAAAAAAAGTTCTTC.

The chain employs TRBV7-3 and TRBJ2-1, with TRBD1 matching 7 bases. CDR1 and CDR2 from the germline V gene are SGHTA and FQGTGA. Trimming cost V 5 bases and J 4 bases; bases outside gene matches: 8. This CDR3 comprises 15 residues. This chain's CDR3 is CASSQPGGPYNEQFF. The CDR3, as DNA: TGTGCCAGCAGCCAACCAGGGGGACCATACAATGAGCAGTTCTTC.

In its sample, this clone was seen a few times. V gene TRBV29-1 combines with J gene TRBJ2-1, with a tentative D call TRBD2 (5 bases). The CDR3 contains 12 residues. Germline CDR1 and CDR2: SQVTM and ANQGSEA. Trimming left V 2 bases short and J 9 bases short, with 11 bases between. Here the CDR3 reads CSVELGVGEQFF. The CDR3 region has the DNA TGCAGCGTTGAACTCGGGGTTGGTGAGCAGTTCTTC.

The chain has TRBV28 and TRBJ2-7; D might be TRBD1 (5 bases). The CDR3 extends over 14 amino acids. The germline V and J ends were trimmed by 4 bases and 6 bases, with 16 bases remaining between them. Germline V gives CDR1 MDHEN, CDR2 SYDVKM. The CDR3 DNA reads TGTGCCAGCAGTTGGAACACAGGATCCAGCGAGCAGTACTTC. It specifies CASSWNTGSSEQYF. The full variable domain, in which reference TRBV28 and TRBJ2-7 provide the parts outside the CDR3, is DVKVTQSSRYLVKRTGEKVFLECVQDMDHENMFWYRQDPGLGLRLIYFSYDVKMKEKGDIPEGYSVSREKKERFSLILESASTNQTSMYLCASSWNTGSSEQYFGPGTRLTVT.

The rearrangement uses TRBV28 and TRBJ1-1; D unclear. V was clipped by 6 bases and J by 3 bases, with 5 bases between them. The CDR3 runs 11 residues. Looked up from germline, CDR1 is MDHEN and CDR2 is SYDVKM. CDR3 sequence: CASRSYTEAFF. In DNA, the CDR3 is TGTGCCAGCAGGTCTTACACTGAAGCTTTCTTT.

The chain uses TRBV18 and TRBJ1-6; 8 bases are a match to TRBD1. Germline CDR1 and CDR2: KGHSH and LQKENI. Trimming cost V 4 bases and J 5 bases; bases outside gene matches: 7. CDR3 length: 16 amino acids. CDR3 in amino acids: CASSLRTGGDNSPLHF. Written as DNA, the CDR3 is TGTGCCAGCTCACTACGAACAGGGGGGGATAATTCACCCCTCCACTTT.

This rearrangement joins TRBV28 to TRBJ2-5, with D possibly being TRBD1 (6 bases). This CDR3 is 14 amino acids long. Deletions cut 6 bases from V and 0 bases from J, with 11 bases between. The V gene's germline CDR1 is MDHEN and CDR2 SYDVKM. The CDR3 here is CASSRTVDQETQYF. The DNA of the CDR3 is TGTGCCAGCAGCCGGACAGTGGACCAAGAGACCCAGTACTTC.

This clone appeared a single time. The rearrangement uses TRBV19 and TRBJ2-5, with D hard to call. V lost 6 bases to trimming and J lost 4 bases, with 9 bases between them. The germline gives CDR1 LNHDA, CDR2 SQIVND (reference sequence). The CDR3 is made up of 12 amino acids. CDR3 coding DNA: TGTGCCAGTAGGCAGAGTGGAGAGACCCAGTACTTC. Encoded protein: CASRQSGETQYF.

The chain links TRBV2 to TRBJ2-1, with TRBD1 identical over 9 bases. After removal of 2 bases from V and 3 bases from J, the junction contained 2 bases not matched to a gene. This CDR3 has 15 residues. The germline V gene has CDR1 SNHLY and CDR2 FYNNEI. CDR3 protein: CASSEKTGGYNEQFF. The CDR3 region has the DNA TGTGCCAGCAGTGAAAAGACAGGGGGCTACAATGAGCAGTTCTTC.

J is TRBJ1-6 and V is TRBV10-1, with D unclear. The CDR3 is 13 residues long. Trimming stripped 6 bases from V and 9 bases from J, with 12 bases between. Germline V gene data show CDR1 as WNHNN and CDR2 as SYGVQD (reference sequence). CDR3 loop: CASSAQIGSPLHF. In nucleotides, the CDR3 is TGCGCCAGCAGCGCCCAGATCGGTTCACCCCTCCACTTT.

The rearrangement links TRBV4-2 to TRBJ1-6, with D perhaps TRBD1 (6 bases). This CDR3 contains 15 residues. V was pared by 2 bases and J by 8 bases, with 13 bases between. Germline loops: CDR1 LGHNA, CDR2 YNFKEQ. CDR3 DNA sequence: TGTGCCAGCAGCCAACAGGGGTCGGCGGATTCACCCCTCCACTTT. This sequence encodes CASSQQGSADSPLHF.

J is TRBJ2-7 and V is TRBV11-2; D gene unclear. CDR3 size: 16 residues. Germline CDR1 SGHAT, CDR2 FQNNGV. V lost 0 bases, J lost 1 base, and 13 bases lay in between. Here the CDR3 reads CASSLEDGFFSYEQYF. CDR3 nucleotides: TGTGCCAGCAGCTTAGAGGACGGATTCTTTTCCTACGAGCAGTACTTC.

V and J are TRBV5-6 and TRBJ1-4, with a weak D call TRBD1 (5 bases). The ends were cut back, 0 bases at V and 5 bases at J, with 17 bases in the middle. Germline V gene sequence: CDR1 SGHDT, CDR2 YYEEEE. The CDR3 totals 17 residues. CDR3 DNA: TGTGCCAGCAGCTTGGTCAGAGATTTGGGGGTAAATGAAAAACTGTTTTTT. It encodes CASSLVRDLGVNEKLFF. The variable domain in full, with the rest retrieved from reference TRBV5-6 and TRBJ1-4, is DAGVTQSPTHLIKTRGQQVTLRCSPKSGHDTVSWYQQALGQGPQFIFQYYEEEERQRGNFPDRFSGHQFPNYSSELNVNALLLGDSALYLCASSLVRDLGVNEKLFFGSGTQLSVL.

This chain links TRBV6-1 with TRBJ2-2; D unclear. The CDR3 is 13 amino acids. The germline V gene encodes CDR1 MNHNS and CDR2 SASEGT. Trimming removed 1 base at V and 6 bases at J, with 6 bases between. The CDR3 DNA follows: TGTGCCAGCAGTGAAGTCCAGGCCGGGGAGCTGTTTTTT. It translates to CASSEVQAGELFF.

V usage is TRBV5-1 and J usage is TRBJ2-1; D is possibly TRBD2 (5 bases). The V gene's germline CDR1 is SGHRS and CDR2 YFSETQ. Trimming took 4 bases from V and 5 from J, leaving 13 bases between them. This CDR3 spans 14 amino acids. CDR3 amino acids: CASSPAADDNEQFF. CDR3 nucleotides: TGCGCCAGCAGCCCGGCAGCGGATGACAATGAGCAGTTCTTC. The whole variable domain, filled in from reference TRBV5-1 and TRBJ2-1, reads KAGVTQTPRYLIKTRGQQVTLSCSPISGHRSVSWYQQTPGQGLQFLFEYFSETQRNKGNFPGRFSGRQFSNSRSEMNVSTLELGDSALYLCASSPAADDNEQFFGPGTRLTVL.